Following are 2 T cell receptor beta chains from one sample sequenced in a study of blood T cell repertoires in COVID-19. Profiled with immunoSEQ multiplex PCR; TCRdb holds only in-frame clones, not every one. The table has 150,000 to 200,000 clones, around 82% seen once. The sequenced sample was peripheral blood. The receptors were sampled from a woman aged 80 or over with acute or convalescent COVID-19.

In regard to this clone: The germline gene is not matched at one end of the junction; a read error may be the cause. The chain links TRBV20-1 to TRBJ2-2; possible D gene TRBD2, 6 bases. The germline V gene encodes CDR1 DFQATT and CDR2 SNEGSKA (reference sequence). CDR3 length equals 11 residues. The CDR3 here is CSASEGGELFF. The CDR3 bases are TGCAGTGCTAGTGAGGGCGGGGAGCTGTTCTTT.

The chain recombines TRBV3-1 (or the pseudogene TRBV3-2) with TRBJ2-1; D is undetermined. Trimming took off 3 bases at V and 8 bases at J, with 17 bases between the two ends. The length of the CDR3 is 15 residues. Germline V lookup: CDR1 LGHDT, CDR2 YNNKEL (reference sequence). CDR3 amino acids: CASSHGPPAPHEQFF. The DNA for the CDR3 is TGTGCCAGCAGCCATGGGCCCCCGGCTCCCCATGAGCAGTTCTTC.